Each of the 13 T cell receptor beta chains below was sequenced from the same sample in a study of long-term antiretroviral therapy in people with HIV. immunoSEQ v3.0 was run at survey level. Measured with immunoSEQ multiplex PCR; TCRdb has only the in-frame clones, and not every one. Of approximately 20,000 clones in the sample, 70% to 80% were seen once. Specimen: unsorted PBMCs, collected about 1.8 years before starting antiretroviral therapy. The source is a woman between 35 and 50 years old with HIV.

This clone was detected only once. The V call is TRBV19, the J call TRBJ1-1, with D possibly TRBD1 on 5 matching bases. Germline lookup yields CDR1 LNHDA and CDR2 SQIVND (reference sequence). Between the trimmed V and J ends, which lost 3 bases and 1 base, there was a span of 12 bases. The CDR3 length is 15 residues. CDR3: CASSIPTGGNTEAFF. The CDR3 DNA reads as TGTGCCAGTAGTATCCCCACCGGGGGGAACACTGAAGCTTTCTTT.

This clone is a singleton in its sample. The CDR3 reads CASSFGTGTTGELFF. As DNA, the CDR3 is TGTGCCAGCAGCTTCGGGACAGGGACCACCGGGGAGCTGTTTTTT. The chain joins TRBV5-4 to TRBJ2-2; 9 bases agree with TRBD1. Germline V gene sequence: CDR1 SGHNT, CDR2 YYREEE (reference sequence). The CDR3 is made up of 15 amino acids. V shed 2 bases, J shed 4 bases, and the junction held 3 bases outside the gene matches.

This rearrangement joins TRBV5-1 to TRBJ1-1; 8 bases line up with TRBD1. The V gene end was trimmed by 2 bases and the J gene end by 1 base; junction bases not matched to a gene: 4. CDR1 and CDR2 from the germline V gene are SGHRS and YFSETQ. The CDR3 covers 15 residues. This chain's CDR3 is CASSFNRGWNTEAFF. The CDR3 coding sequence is TGCGCCAGCAGCTTCAACAGGGGGTGGAACACTGAAGCTTTCTTT.

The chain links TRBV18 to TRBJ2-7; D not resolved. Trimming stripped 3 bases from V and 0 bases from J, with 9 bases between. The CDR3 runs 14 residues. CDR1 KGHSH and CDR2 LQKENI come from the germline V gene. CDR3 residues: CASSPASLSYEQYF. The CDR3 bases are TGTGCCAGCTCACCTGCCAGCCTCTCCTACGAGCAGTACTTC.

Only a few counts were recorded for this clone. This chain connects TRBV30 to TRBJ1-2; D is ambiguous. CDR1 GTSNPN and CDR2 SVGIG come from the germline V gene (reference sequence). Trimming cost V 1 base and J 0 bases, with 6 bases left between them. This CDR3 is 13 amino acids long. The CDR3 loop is CAWSGTANYGYTF. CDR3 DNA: TGTGCCTGGAGTGGAACAGCTAACTATGGCTACACCTTC.

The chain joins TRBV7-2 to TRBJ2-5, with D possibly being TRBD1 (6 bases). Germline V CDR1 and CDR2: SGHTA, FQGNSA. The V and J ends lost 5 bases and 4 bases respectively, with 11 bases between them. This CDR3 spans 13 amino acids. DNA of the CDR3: TGTGCCAGCAGCAAAAGGACAGTAGAGACCCAGTACTTC. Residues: CASSKRTVETQYF.

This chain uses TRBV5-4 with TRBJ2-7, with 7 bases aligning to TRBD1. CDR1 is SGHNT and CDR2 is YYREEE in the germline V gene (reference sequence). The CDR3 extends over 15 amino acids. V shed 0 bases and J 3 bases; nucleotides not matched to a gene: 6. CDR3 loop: CASSLERGRDYEQYF. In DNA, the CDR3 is TGTGCCAGCAGCTTGGAGAGGGGGCGCGACTACGAGCAGTACTTC.

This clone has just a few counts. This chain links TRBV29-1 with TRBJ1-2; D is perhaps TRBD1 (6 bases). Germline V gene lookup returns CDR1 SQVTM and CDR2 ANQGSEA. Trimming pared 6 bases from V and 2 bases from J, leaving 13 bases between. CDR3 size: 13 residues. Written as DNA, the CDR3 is TGCAGCGTCCCCATGGACAGCAACTATGGCTACACCTTC. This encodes CSVPMDSNYGYTF. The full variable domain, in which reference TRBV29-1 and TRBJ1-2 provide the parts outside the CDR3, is SAVISQKPSRDICQRGTSLTIQCQVDSQVTMMFWYRQQPGQSLTLIATANQGSEATYESGFVIDKFPISRPNLTFSTLTVSNMSPEDSSIYLCSVPMDSNYGYTFGSGTRLTVV.

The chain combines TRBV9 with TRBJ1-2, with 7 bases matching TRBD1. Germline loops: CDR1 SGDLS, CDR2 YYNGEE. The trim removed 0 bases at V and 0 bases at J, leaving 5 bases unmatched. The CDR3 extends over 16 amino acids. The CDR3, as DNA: TGTGCCAGCAGCGTAGGGGACAGCGAAACTAACTATGGCTACACCTTC. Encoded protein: CASSVGDSETNYGYTF.

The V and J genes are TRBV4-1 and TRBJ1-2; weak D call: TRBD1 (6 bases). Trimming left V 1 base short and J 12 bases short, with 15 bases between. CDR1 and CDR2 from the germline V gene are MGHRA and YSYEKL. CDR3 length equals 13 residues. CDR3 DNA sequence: TGCGCCAGCAGCCAAGTCCAGGGACATTGGGACACCTTC. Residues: CASSQVQGHWDTF.

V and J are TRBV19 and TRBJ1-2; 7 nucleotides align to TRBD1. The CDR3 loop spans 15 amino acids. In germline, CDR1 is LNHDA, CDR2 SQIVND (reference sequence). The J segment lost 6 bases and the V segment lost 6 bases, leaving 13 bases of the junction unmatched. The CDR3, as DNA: TGTGCCAGTAGCCTTTTCGGACAGGCAGTGGATGGCTACACCTTC. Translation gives CASSLFGQAVDGYTF.

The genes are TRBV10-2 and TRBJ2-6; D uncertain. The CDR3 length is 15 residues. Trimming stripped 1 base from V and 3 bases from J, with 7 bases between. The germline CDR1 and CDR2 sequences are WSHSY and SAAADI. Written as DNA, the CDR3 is TGCGCCAGCAGTGAGTTGTCTCGTGGGGCCAACGTCCTGACTTTC. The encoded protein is CASSELSRGANVLTF.

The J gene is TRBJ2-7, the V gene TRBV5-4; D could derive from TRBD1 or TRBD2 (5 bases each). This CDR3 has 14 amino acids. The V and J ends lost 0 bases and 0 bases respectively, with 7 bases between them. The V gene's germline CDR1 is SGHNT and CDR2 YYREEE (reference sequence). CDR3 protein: CASSLDGTSYEQYF. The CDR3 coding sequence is TGTGCCAGCAGCTTGGACGGGACCTCCTACGAGCAGTACTTC.